This T cell receptor (beta chain) derives from a study of blood T cell repertoires in COVID-19 (dated by TCRdb to about 2020). A note on the overall study: The collaborator samples originated in the United States, Italy and Spain and spanned the acute and convalescent phases of COVID-19. Subjects who had been exposed to COVID-19, were actively infected with it, or had recovered from it provided the deeply sampled blood TCRbeta repertoires that made up the dataset. The repertoires were made available in a free public database intended to serve as a resource for research on the immune response to SARS-CoV-2. The material from the prospective study consisted of cDNA or gDNA derived from T cells, B-cell-depleted T cells, or PBMCs. Sample metadata almost always included a de-identified subject ID, COVID-19 status, age in years and sex. Samples came from the ongoing ImmuneRACE study (first 160 participants) plus 1,254 subjects from 6 global collaborators. HLA class I and class II types, where available, came from metadata supplied by the sample provider rather than from assay-based typing.

What the authors observed across the whole study: The amount of clinical and demographic metadata varied by source and participant and was provided uncurated.

Concerning this clone itself: What this receptor recognizes is not known. One base away there is no much larger clone; base qualities are not given.

TCRbeta CDR3 regions were amplified from genomic DNA using the immunoSEQ Assay, a bias-controlled multiplex PCR. The paper's data handling went like this. The number of nucleated cells in each sample was estimated from the amplification of reference gene primers within the assay. Sequence reads were collapsed and filtered to measure the absolute abundance of every unique TCRbeta CDR3 rearrangement. Productive Simpson clonality was computed per sample as the square root of Simpson's diversity index over productive rearrangements. TCRdb took over this immuneACCESS table, retaining in-frame rearrangements with V and J assigned. Such tables are incomplete; in checked studies, under half of the missing clones stem from an unresolved V gene, and the remainder is unexplained. V and J calls and clone size are copied from that table; D and trimming were computed from the DNA. For this sample the table gives more than 95,000 clones, of which about 80% were detected only once. The top ten hold 3.5% to 4% of the sample.

Whole blood was collected in K2EDTA tubes by collaborating institutions according to the institutions' own protocols. For TCRbeta analysis, collaborator samples were shipped as frozen whole blood, as isolated PBMCs, or as DNA extracted from either sample type. The germline V gene (reference sequence) provides CDR1 SEHNR and CDR2 FQNEAQ. From cysteine to phenylalanine, the CDR3 is 15 amino acids long. This entry keeps only the CDR3 DNA: 45 bases, framed from base 1. Trimming accounts for 3 bases at V and 5 bases at J, while the number of junction bases matched to no gene is 2. The chain joins TRBV7-9 to TRBJ2-1, with TRBD2 matching 12 junction bases. The sample comprised peripheral blood. The sequence derives from a woman aged 50 to 60 with acute or convalescent COVID-19. CDR3 reads: CASSFTSGRNNEQFF. The DNA is as follows: TGTGCCAGCAGCTTCACTAGCGGGAGGAACAATGAGCAGTTCTTC.